These T cell receptor beta chains were read from a single sample in a study of cytomegalovirus exposure and HLA in healthy donors. The assay was immunoSEQ multiplex PCR, and TCRdb's table has in-frame clones only and misses some. Of about 110,000 clones detected, about 88% appear once; the ten largest clones hold 4%. Sequencing was done on a sample of PBMCs. All receptors come from a woman aged 18-30 years in good health and CMV-seropositive. CDR3s include the opening cysteine and the closing phenylalanine or tryptophan. Fields, in order: V gene, clone size, J gene, D gene, CDR3 protein, CDR3 DNA. The D gene is left open where the match is weak. Where a row states a size, it is once, few, many or the class of an expanded clone; other rows omit it.

v_gene: TRBV28; abundance: few; j_gene: TRBJ1-6; d_gene: .; CDR3aa: CASSYAVSPLHF; CDR3nt: TGTGCCAGCAGTTACGCGGTTTCACCCCTCCACTTT
v_gene: TRBV5-6; abundance: .; j_gene: TRBJ2-3; d_gene: .; CDR3aa: CASSPRRARSVVTDTQYF; CDR3nt: TGTGCCAGCAGCCCCCGGAGGGCCAGGTCAGTGGTCACAGATACGCAGTATTTT
v_gene: TRBV5-1; abundance: .; j_gene: TRBJ1-2; d_gene: .; CDR3aa: CASSLAGGNGYTF; CDR3nt: TGCGCCAGCAGCTTGGCTGGGGGGAACGGCTACACCTTC
v_gene: TRBV5-1; abundance: .; j_gene: TRBJ2-1; d_gene: TRBD2; CDR3aa: CASSQGAGVYNEQFF; CDR3nt: TGCGCCAGCAGCCAGGGCGCGGGGGTATACAATGAGCAGTTCTTC
v_gene: TRBV7-8; abundance: .; j_gene: TRBJ2-7; d_gene: TRBD2; CDR3aa: CASSLETGGSYEQYF; CDR3nt: TGTGCCAGCAGCTTAGAGACGGGAGGGTCCTACGAGCAGTACTTC
v_gene: TRBV11-3; abundance: few; j_gene: TRBJ1-6; d_gene: .; CDR3aa: CASRQERSPLHF; CDR3nt: TGTGCCAGCCGACAGGAAAGGTCACCCCTCCACTTT
v_gene: TRBV13; abundance: .; j_gene: TRBJ2-1; d_gene: TRBD2; CDR3aa: CASSPSRESGIIFINEQFF; CDR3nt: TGTGCCAGCAGCCCATCGCGGGAGAGTGGAATAATTTTTATCAATGAGCAGTTCTTC
v_gene: TRBV5-6; abundance: .; j_gene: TRBJ1-1; d_gene: .; CDR3aa: CASSFLNTEAFF; CDR3nt: TGTGCCAGCAGTTTCCTTAACACTGAAGCTTTCTTT
v_gene: TRBV6-6; abundance: .; j_gene: TRBJ2-7; d_gene: TRBD2; CDR3aa: CASNDGEGARHEQYF; CDR3nt: TGTGCCAGCAACGACGGGGAGGGAGCAAGGCACGAGCAGTACTTC
v_gene: TRBV23-1; abundance: few; j_gene: TRBJ2-1; d_gene: TRBD1; CDR3aa: CASSPPDRGAYNEQFF; CDR3nt: TGCGCCAGCAGTCCGCCCGACAGGGGGGCCTACAATGAGCAGTTCTTC
v_gene: TRBV5-8; abundance: .; j_gene: TRBJ1-2; d_gene: .; CDR3aa: CASSLMGSGGLYGYTF; CDR3nt: TGTGCCAGCAGCTTGATGGGGAGCGGGGGCCTCTATGGCTACACCTTC
v_gene: TRBV7-9; abundance: .; j_gene: TRBJ2-7; d_gene: .; CDR3aa: CASSREAGEQYF; CDR3nt: TGTGCCAGCAGCCGAGAGGCGGGCGAGCAGTACTTC
v_gene: TRBV5-6; abundance: once; j_gene: TRBJ2-2; d_gene: .; CDR3aa: CASSWRGGELFF; CDR3nt: TGTGCCAGCAGCTGGAGGGGCGGGGAGCTGTTTTTT
v_gene: TRBV11-2; abundance: .; j_gene: TRBJ2-5; d_gene: .; CDR3aa: CASSLVWRQQETQYF; CDR3nt: TGTGCCAGCAGCTTAGTGTGGAGGCAGCAAGAGACCCAGTACTTC
v_gene: TRBV11-3; abundance: once; j_gene: TRBJ2-7; d_gene: TRBD1; CDR3aa: CASSRDRGRPSYEQYF; CDR3nt: TGTGCCAGCAGCCGCGACAGGGGGCGACCGTCCTACGAGCAGTACTTC
v_gene: TRBV4-1; abundance: .; j_gene: TRBJ1-3; d_gene: TRBD1; CDR3aa: CASSQAGGGLGDTIYF; CDR3nt: TGCGCCAGCAGCCAAGCGGGAGGGGGCTTAGGAGACACCATATATTTT
v_gene: TRBV7-2; abundance: .; j_gene: TRBJ1-1; d_gene: .; CDR3aa: CASRRSMNTEAFF; CDR3nt: TGTGCCAGCAGGAGATCTATGAACACTGAAGCTTTCTTT
v_gene: TRBV6-6; abundance: .; j_gene: TRBJ1-1; d_gene: TRBD1; CDR3aa: CASSKRTGLNTEAFF; CDR3nt: TGTGCCAGCAGTAAACGGACAGGGCTTAACACTGAAGCTTTCTTT
v_gene: TRBV10-1; abundance: .; j_gene: TRBJ2-3; d_gene: .; CDR3aa: CASTFGGPTDTQYF; CDR3nt: TGCGCCAGCACTTTCGGGGGACCCACAGATACGCAGTATTTT
v_gene: TRBV30; abundance: .; j_gene: TRBJ1-2; d_gene: .; CDR3aa: CAWREIGAGRANYGYTF; CDR3nt: TGTGCCTGGAGGGAAATTGGGGCGGGACGAGCTAACTATGGCTACACCTTC
v_gene: TRBV6-5; abundance: .; j_gene: TRBJ1-4; d_gene: .; CDR3aa: CASSYQTVATNEKLFF; CDR3nt: TGTGCCAGCAGTTACCAAACAGTTGCAACTAATGAAAAACTGTTTTTT
v_gene: TRBV28; abundance: .; j_gene: TRBJ2-5; d_gene: TRBD1; CDR3aa: CASSTGTGGRETQYF; CDR3nt: TGTGCCAGCAGTACCGGGACAGGGGGCCGGGAGACCCAGTACTTC
v_gene: TRBV30; abundance: .; j_gene: TRBJ2-1; d_gene: TRBD1; CDR3aa: CACITTGTSYNEQFF; CDR3nt: TGTGCCTGCATTACGACAGGGACCTCCTACAATGAGCAGTTCTTC
v_gene: TRBV28; abundance: .; j_gene: TRBJ2-4; d_gene: TRBD1; CDR3aa: CASRADRGQNIQYF; CDR3nt: TGTGCCAGCAGGGCTGACAGGGGGCAAAACATTCAGTACTTC
v_gene: TRBV4-1; abundance: .; j_gene: TRBJ1-1; d_gene: TRBD1; CDR3aa: CASSQRPGQGFMNTEAFF; CDR3nt: TGCGCCAGCAGCCAACGGCCGGGACAGGGATTTATGAACACTGAAGCTTTCTTT
v_gene: TRBV5-5; abundance: .; j_gene: TRBJ2-7; d_gene: TRBD2; CDR3aa: CASSLTSGYEQYF; CDR3nt: TGTGCCAGCAGCTTGACTAGCGGCTACGAGCAGTACTTC
v_gene: TRBV6-1; abundance: .; j_gene: TRBJ2-7; d_gene: .; CDR3aa: CASSEDVRRSSYEQYF; CDR3nt: TGTGCCAGCAGTGAAGACGTACGGCGGAGCTCCTACGAGCAGTACTTC
v_gene: TRBV18; abundance: .; j_gene: TRBJ1-1; d_gene: TRBD1; CDR3aa: CASSRTDRDTEAFF; CDR3nt: TGTGCCAGCTCACGCACAGACAGGGACACTGAAGCTTTCTTT
v_gene: TRBV19; abundance: .; j_gene: TRBJ1-1; d_gene: TRBD1; CDR3aa: CASSAGAGGEAFF; CDR3nt: TGTGCCAGTAGTGCCGGAGCAGGGGGTGAAGCTTTCTTT
v_gene: TRBV2; abundance: .; j_gene: TRBJ2-5; d_gene: TRBD2; CDR3aa: CASSGGLAGGPGETQYF; CDR3nt: TGTGCCAGCAGTGGCGGACTAGCGGGGGGGCCGGGAGAGACCCAGTACTTC
v_gene: TRBV5-4; abundance: .; j_gene: TRBJ1-2; d_gene: .; CDR3aa: CASSLNYGYTF; CDR3nt: TGTGCCAGCAGCCTGAACTATGGCTACACCTTC
v_gene: TRBV16; abundance: .; j_gene: TRBJ2-7; d_gene: .; CDR3aa: CASSQTAGRRSSYEQYF; CDR3nt: TGTGCCAGCAGCCAAACCGCGGGACGCCGGAGCTCCTACGAGCAGTACTTC
v_gene: TRBV11-2; abundance: .; j_gene: TRBJ1-2; d_gene: .; CDR3aa: CASSLSDGANYGYTF; CDR3nt: TGTGCCAGCAGCTTAAGCGACGGAGCTAACTATGGCTACACCTTC
v_gene: TRBV28; abundance: .; j_gene: TRBJ2-5; d_gene: .; CDR3aa: CASSRSRGQETQYF; CDR3nt: TGTGCCAGCAGCCGATCGCGGGGCCAAGAGACCCAGTACTTC
v_gene: TRBV18; abundance: .; j_gene: TRBJ2-4; d_gene: .; CDR3aa: CASSPLLMGSRAF; CDR3nt: TGTGCCAGCTCACCGCTTCTAATGGGGAGTCGGGCCTTC
v_gene: TRBV19; abundance: .; j_gene: TRBJ1-6; d_gene: TRBD1; CDR3aa: CASSTGQGTSPLHF; CDR3nt: TGTGCCAGTAGTACGGGACAGGGGACTTCACCCCTCCACTTT
v_gene: TRBV27; abundance: .; j_gene: TRBJ2-2; d_gene: .; CDR3aa: CASSPHRENTGELFF; CDR3nt: TGTGCCAGCAGCCCCCACAGGGAGAACACCGGGGAGCTGTTTTTT
v_gene: TRBV11-2; abundance: .; j_gene: TRBJ2-7; d_gene: .; CDR3aa: CASSPRTYEQYF; CDR3nt: TGTGCCAGCAGCCCGCGTACCTACGAGCAGTACTTC
v_gene: TRBV30; abundance: few; j_gene: TRBJ1-1; d_gene: TRBD1; CDR3aa: CAWSVWGTGSNTEAFF; CDR3nt: TGTGCCTGGAGTGTATGGGGGACAGGGTCGAACACTGAAGCTTTCTTT
v_gene: TRBV7-9; abundance: .; j_gene: TRBJ2-1; d_gene: .; CDR3aa: CASSPQGSYNEQFF; CDR3nt: TGTGCCAGCAGCCCGCAGGGCTCCTACAATGAGCAGTTCTTC
v_gene: TRBV11-2; abundance: .; j_gene: TRBJ1-3; d_gene: .; CDR3aa: CASSFFRGTGNTIYF; CDR3nt: TGTGCCAGCAGCTTCTTCCGGGGGACTGGAAACACCATATATTTT
v_gene: TRBV5-1; abundance: .; j_gene: TRBJ2-1; d_gene: .; CDR3aa: CASTAMTVSYNEQFF; CDR3nt: TGCGCCAGCACCGCCATGACAGTATCCTACAATGAGCAGTTCTTC
v_gene: TRBV7-3; abundance: once; j_gene: TRBJ2-1; d_gene: .; CDR3aa: CASSLTFSTYNEQFF; CDR3nt: TGTGCCAGCAGCTTAACGTTTAGTACCTACAATGAGCAGTTCTTC
v_gene: TRBV21-1; abundance: .; j_gene: TRBJ2-7; d_gene: .; CDR3aa: CASSSRTLQGMYEQYF; CDR3nt: TGTGCCAGCAGCTCAAGGACCCTACAGGGAATGTACGAGCAGTACTTC
v_gene: TRBV9; abundance: .; j_gene: TRBJ2-1; d_gene: TRBD2; CDR3aa: CASSAEGGEQFF; CDR3nt: TGTGCCAGCAGCGCCGAGGGAGGGGAGCAGTTCTTC
v_gene: TRBV9; abundance: .; j_gene: TRBJ2-1; d_gene: TRBD2; CDR3aa: CASSVSGGAPNEQFF; CDR3nt: TGTGCCAGCAGCGTTAGCGGGGGGGCCCCGAATGAGCAGTTCTTC
v_gene: TRBV2; abundance: .; j_gene: TRBJ2-5; d_gene: TRBD2; CDR3aa: CASSLGAGAGTSGSGRETQYF; CDR3nt: TGTGCCAGCAGTCTCGGGGCAGGGGCTGGGACTAGCGGGAGTGGGCGAGAGACCCAGTACTTC
v_gene: TRBV4-2; abundance: .; j_gene: TRBJ2-2; d_gene: .; CDR3aa: CASSLLPNTGELFF; CDR3nt: TGTGCCAGCAGCCTTCTCCCGAACACCGGGGAGCTGTTTTTT
v_gene: TRBV5-1; abundance: .; j_gene: TRBJ1-2; d_gene: TRBD1; CDR3aa: CASSLTGEYGYTF; CDR3nt: TGCGCCAGCAGCTTGACAGGGGAATATGGCTACACCTTC
v_gene: TRBV28; abundance: .; j_gene: TRBJ1-1; d_gene: .; CDR3aa: CASSLATGLAEAFF; CDR3nt: TGTGCCAGCAGTTTAGCTACAGGGCTCGCTGAAGCTTTCTTT
v_gene: TRBV10-2; abundance: .; j_gene: TRBJ1-1; d_gene: TRBD1; CDR3aa: CASFRTGRNTEAFF; CDR3nt: TGCGCCAGCTTTCGGACAGGAAGGAACACTGAAGCTTTCTTT
v_gene: TRBV7-9; abundance: .; j_gene: TRBJ2-7; d_gene: .; CDR3aa: CASSLRSGKQYF; CDR3nt: TGTGCCAGCAGCCTCAGGTCCGGGAAGCAGTACTTC
v_gene: TRBV29-1; abundance: .; j_gene: TRBJ1-5; d_gene: TRBD1; CDR3aa: CSVSGTASNQPQHF; CDR3nt: TGCAGCGTGTCCGGGACAGCAAGCAATCAGCCCCAGCATTTT
v_gene: TRBV9; abundance: .; j_gene: TRBJ1-2; d_gene: TRBD1; CDR3aa: CASSVGQGSGGYTF; CDR3nt: TGTGCCAGCAGCGTAGGACAGGGGAGCGGTGGCTACACCTTC
v_gene: TRBV11-3; abundance: .; j_gene: TRBJ2-3; d_gene: TRBD2; CDR3aa: CASSASLAGGSTDTQYF; CDR3nt: TGTGCCAGCAGCGCCTCTCTAGCGGGAGGCTCCACAGATACGCAGTATTTT
v_gene: TRBV7-8; abundance: .; j_gene: TRBJ1-1; d_gene: .; CDR3aa: CASSLEYRGGRAFF; CDR3nt: TGTGCCAGCAGCTTAGAGTATAGAGGGGGTCGAGCTTTCTTT
v_gene: TRBV4-1; abundance: once; j_gene: TRBJ2-7; d_gene: TRBD1; CDR3aa: CASSKGWGQASHEQYF; CDR3nt: TGCGCCAGCAGCAAAGGGTGGGGACAGGCGTCCCACGAGCAGTACTTC